This T cell receptor beta chain originates from a study of Tregs in tolerant kidney transplant recipients. This table comes from immunoSEQ multiplex PCR, and its TCRdb copy is limited to in-frame clones, with some not included. Of about 73,000 clones listed, roughly 98% are singletons. Study-wide results and caveats: Biological reproducibility was not directly addressed, but technical replication error appeared minimal. The small number of patients limits these findings pending further validation.

A remark on this clone: The antigen is undetermined.

The input for sequencing was CD4+ T cells from blood, taken before the transplant. This TCR was sampled from a human donor who received a combined kidney and bone marrow transplant.

CDR3 region: CASSARSGRSRETQYF. In DNA form, the CDR3 reads TGTGCCAGCAGTGCTAGGAGCGGGAGGAGTAGGGAGACCCAGTACTTC. The chain has TRBV6-1 and TRBJ2-5; TRBD2 agrees at 9 bases. V lost 4 bases and J lost 5; bases outside the gene matches: 11. The length of the CDR3 is 16 residues. In germline, CDR1 is MNHNS, CDR2 SASEGT.